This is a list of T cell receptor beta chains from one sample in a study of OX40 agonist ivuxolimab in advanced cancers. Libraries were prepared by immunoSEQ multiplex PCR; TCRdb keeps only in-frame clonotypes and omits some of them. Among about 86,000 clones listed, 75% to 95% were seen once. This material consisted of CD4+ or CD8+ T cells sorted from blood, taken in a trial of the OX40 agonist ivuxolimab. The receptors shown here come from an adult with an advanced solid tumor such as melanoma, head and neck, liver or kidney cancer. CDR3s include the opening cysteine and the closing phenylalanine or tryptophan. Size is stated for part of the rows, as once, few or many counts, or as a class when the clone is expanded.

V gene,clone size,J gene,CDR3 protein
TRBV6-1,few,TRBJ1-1,CASGPRAVMNTEAFF
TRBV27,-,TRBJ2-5,CASSLTPGEGTQETQYF
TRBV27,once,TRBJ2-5,CASSLEGLQETQYF
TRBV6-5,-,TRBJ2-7,CASSYSGRSGEQYF
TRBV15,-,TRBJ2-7,CATSRDVTGTYEQYF
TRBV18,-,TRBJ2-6,CASSPSRRVGSGANVLTF
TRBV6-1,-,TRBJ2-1,CASTGGIYNEQFF
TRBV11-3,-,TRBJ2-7,CASSFSTSSYEQYF
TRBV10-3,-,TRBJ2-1,CAISDKGGRVNEQFF
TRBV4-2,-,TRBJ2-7,CASSQDTRQSAYEQYF